The 5 T cell receptor beta chains listed next were all sequenced from one sample in a study of CD8+ T cells in alopecia areata. Sorting used CD4, CD8alpha, NKG2D, NKG2ACE and other markers on pooled cutaneous lymph node cells. Investigators isolated RNA and reverse transcribed it into cDNA to act as the sequencing template. Clones were sequenced by immunoSEQ multiplex PCR, and TCRdb holds only the in-frame ones, with some missing. The specimen gives 200,000 to 300,000 clones without singletons; the ten biggest hold roughly 1.2%. Sequencing was done on a sample of CD4+ T cells sorted from a lymph node. The source is a C3H/HeJ mouse with alopecia areata. This mouse strain has H2-k as its MHC haplotype.

This clone was observed a handful of times. Gene and germline names: mouse. Sequencing ends 4 residues short of the CDR3 end; the germline J gene provides the rest. The chain is built from TRBV17 and TRBJ2-3; 8 nucleotides agree with TRBD2. CDR1 and CDR2 from the germline V gene are MNHDT and YYDKIL. Germline trimming cut 3 bases from V and 1 base from J; bases unmatched to any gene: 6. The CDR3 extends over 16 amino acids. CDR3 DNA, as far as it was read: TGTGCTAGCAGTAGGGGAGGGGGGGGCGGTGCAGAA. Translated, it gives CASSRGGGGGAE. The entire CDR3 reads CASSRGGGGGAETLYF. Together with reference TRBV17 and TRBJ2-3, the CDR3 gives the full variable domain: DTTVKQNPRYKLARVGKPVNLICSQTMNHDTMYWYQKKPNQAPKLLLFYYDKILNREADTFEKFQSSRPNNSFCSLYIGSAGLEYSAMYLCASSRGGGGGAETLYFGSGTRLTVL.

This clone was observed a handful of times. Mouse germline and gene names are used. With the read ending 4 residues before the CDR3 end, the germline J gene is used to fill in that end. V is TRBV13-1 and J is TRBJ2-3, with D tentatively TRBD1 (7 bases). Germline-derived CDR1 and CDR2 are NSHNY and SYGAGN. The CDR3 runs 16 residues. Trimming cost V 0 bases and J 1 base, with 12 bases left between them. The CDR3 spells CASSDARGRGAETLYF. The sequenced CDR3 bases are TGTGCCAGCAGTGATGCGAGGGGGCGCGGTGCAGAA.

Only a few counts were recorded for this clone. Here the gene names and germline are mouse. The read stops 4 residues short of the end of the CDR3; the missing end is completed from the germline J gene. Other DNA sequences within the sample encode an identical CDR3. The chain combines TRBV19 with TRBJ1-1, with 7 positions matching TRBD1. The CDR3 contains 11 residues. In germline, CDR1 is FNHDT, CDR2 SITEND (reference sequence). Here the CDR3 reads CASSRDREVFF. The CDR3 bases that were read are TGTGCCAGCAGTAGGGACAGA.

To note about this clone: Gene labels here are mouse ones. Read data end 4 residues before the CDR3 end; the end is taken from the germline J gene. This same CDR3 is encoded by further DNA sequences in the sample. The rearrangement uses TRBV5 and TRBJ2-1, with TRBD1 as a possible D gene (6 bases). V was pared by 0 bases and J by 4 bases, with 10 bases between. Germline V gene lookup returns CDR1 LGHNA and CDR2 YNLKQL (reference sequence). CDR3 size: 15 residues. The sequenced CDR3 bases are TGTGCCAGCAGCCAAGATGGGGACAATTATGCT. Its translation: CASSQDGDNYA. The CDR3 as a whole reads CASSQDGDNYAEQFF.

This clone was counted a few times. These gene names are mouse names. The CDR3 extends 4 residues past the end of the read, so its final part is completed from the germline J gene. The chain has TRBV5 and TRBJ2-7; 8 bases map to TRBD2. The V and J ends lost 4 bases and 3 bases, in that order; junction bases with no gene match: 8. This CDR3 is built from 15 residues. Germline V gene data show CDR1 as LGHNA and CDR2 as YNLKQL (reference sequence). The CDR3 loop is CASSPRTGGFYEQYF. The CDR3 bases that were read are TGTGCCAGCAGCCCTCGCACTGGGGGTTTCTAT.